This record looks at one T cell receptor (beta chain) sequence and its context. Profiled with immunoSEQ multiplex PCR; TCRdb holds only in-frame clones, not every one. The profile shows roughly 80,000 clones, about nine tenths of them singletons. The data derive from a study of blood T cell repertoires in COVID-19. The Seattle site enrolled patients during active infection and followed them longitudinally. The source is a man aged 50 to 59 with COVID-19, enrolled during active disease. Sequenced input: peripheral blood.

This CDR3 is CASSTQGAGELFF. Written as DNA, the CDR3 is TGTGCCAGTAGTACCCAGGGGGCCGGGGAGCTGTTTTTT. The chain joins TRBV19 to TRBJ2-2; 7 bases are shared with TRBD1. Germline values: CDR1 LNHDA, CDR2 SQIVND (reference sequence). The V segment lost 4 bases and the J segment 6 bases; nucleotides outside the gene matches: 2. The CDR3 consists of 13 residues.